This section outlines one TCR beta chain sequence together with its context. V was shortened by 4 bases and J by 7 bases, with 5 bases between the two germline ends. Germline-derived CDR1 and CDR2 are MDHEN and SYDVKM. This CDR3 contains 11 residues. The use of a sample-barcoded 5' primer and a J-beta primer mix characterized a second PCR of roughly 6 to 12 cycles. TCRdb itself ran the 5' RACE reads through MiXCR, one entry per CDR3 protein. The top ten clones hold around 12% of a sample with around 990,000 distinct CDR3 sequences, roughly two fifths of them seen once. This sample is drawn from a study of blood T cells in healthy people across ages.

The rearrangement links TRBV28 to TRBJ1-5; D not resolved. The sequencing sample was made of blood. This clonotype was obtained from a man aged 18 to 29 in good health. The CDR3 DNA reads as TGTGCCAGCAGTTACACCCAGCCCCAGCATTTT. This encodes CASSYTQPQHF.